The 28 T cell receptor beta chains reported below all come from one sample, sequenced in a study of T cell responses to AZD1222 COVID-19 vaccine. Measured with immunoSEQ multiplex PCR; TCRdb has only the in-frame clones, and not every one. The sample contains under 150,000 clones, about 91% of which appear only once. This specimen consisted of peripheral blood, obtained 28 days after the second AZD1222 dose. Every receptor here comes from an adult who received the AZD1222 COVID-19 vaccine.

This chain links TRBV10-3 with TRBJ1-5; the D gene is possibly TRBD1 (5 bases). This CDR3 is 13 amino acids long. Germline assignment: CDR1 ENHRY and CDR2 SYGVKD. With 7 bases removed from V and 1 base from J, the gap between germline ends came to 8 bases. CDR3 region: CAITSGSNQPQHF. CDR3 sequence (DNA): TGTGCCATCACCTCAGGGAGCAATCAGCCCCAGCATTTT.

This rearrangement joins TRBV19 to TRBJ2-5; 12 bases fit TRBD1. V lost 3 bases and J lost 6; bases outside the gene matches: 8. This CDR3 is 16 amino acids long. Germline CDR1 is LNHDA and CDR2 is SQIVND (reference sequence). CDR3 residues: CASSILGTGGEKTQYF. The CDR3 coding sequence is TGTGCCAGTAGTATTCTGGGGACAGGGGGCGAAAAGACCCAGTACTTC.

V usage is TRBV6-5 and J usage is TRBJ1-1; TRBD1 agrees at 9 bases. After removal of 2 bases from V and 6 bases from J, the junction contained 7 bases not matched to a gene. This CDR3 is 15 amino acids long. Germline V CDR1 and CDR2: MNHEY, SVGAGI. The CDR3 DNA follows: TGTGCCAGCAGTTACAAGGGACAGGGAATTTCTGAAGCTTTCTTT. It specifies CASSYKGQGISEAFF.

The rearrangement joins TRBV6-4 to TRBJ2-2; D tentatively fits TRBD1 or TRBD2 (5 bases each). Germline V lookup: CDR1 MRHNA, CDR2 SNTAGT. With 2 bases removed from V and 6 bases from J, the gap between germline ends came to 13 bases. The CDR3 runs to 15 residues. CDR3 protein: CASSDEFTGPGELFF. As DNA, the CDR3 is TGTGCCAGCAGTGACGAGTTTACGGGGCCCGGGGAGCTGTTTTTT.

J is TRBJ1-3 and V is TRBV3-1 (or the pseudogene TRBV3-2), with a possible D match to TRBD1 (6 bases). V was trimmed by 2 bases and J by 10 bases, leaving 15 bases between them. The CDR3 loop spans 14 amino acids. Germline CDR1 reads LGHDT; CDR2 reads YNNKEL (reference sequence). The CDR3 sequence is CASSQPRQVRTIYF. The DNA for the CDR3 is TGTGCCAGCAGCCAACCTCGACAGGTTAGGACCATATATTTT.

V gene TRBV27 combines with J gene TRBJ2-1, with TRBD2 identical over 10 bases. CDR1 is MNHEY and CDR2 is SMNVEV in the germline V gene (reference sequence). The CDR3 has 15 amino acids. The V gene end was trimmed by 6 bases and the J gene end by 5 bases; junction bases not matched to a gene: 7. As DNA, the CDR3 is TGTGCCAGCAGGGGAGCGGGGGGGCTTCACAATGAGCAGTTCTTC. This translates into CASRGAGGLHNEQFF.

This chain links TRBV28 with TRBJ1-2, with D unresolved. The CDR3 contains 17 residues. The V and J ends lost 2 bases and 0 bases respectively, with 16 bases between them. Germline values: CDR1 MDHEN, CDR2 SYDVKM. The CDR3 region has the DNA TGTGCCAGCAGTTTAAGTCGTGAAAACCCTGCTAACTATGGCTACACCTTC. Amino acid sequence: CASSLSRENPANYGYTF.

The chain is built from TRBV6-6 and TRBJ2-6, with D unresolved. Germline V gives CDR1 MNHNY, CDR2 SVGAGI (reference sequence). The V and J ends lost 7 bases and 0 bases respectively, with 10 bases between them. The CDR3 has 15 amino acids. CDR3 loop: CASTDWNSGANVLTF. The CDR3 DNA is TGTGCCAGCACCGACTGGAACTCTGGGGCCAACGTCCTGACTTTC.

CDR3 protein: CASSLLDSNTEAFF. DNA of the CDR3: TGTGCCAGCAGCCTTTTGGACAGTAACACTGAAGCTTTCTTT. The chain recombines TRBV27 with TRBJ1-1; perhaps TRBD1 as D (6 bases). The length of the CDR3 is 14 residues. Per germline, CDR1 MNHEY and CDR2 SMNVEV (reference sequence). Trimming shortened V by 6 bases and J by 2 bases, and 13 bases separated the two germline ends.

V gene TRBV6-5 combines with J gene TRBJ1-2; D gene uncertain. The CDR3 runs to 12 residues. V shed 7 bases and J shed 8 bases, with 14 bases lying between them. Germline-derived CDR1 and CDR2 are MNHEY and SVGAGI. The CDR3 DNA reads as TGTGCCAGCACCGCAGACCGGACGGGCTACACCTTC. Its translation: CASTADRTGYTF.

This clone showed up many times. This chain links TRBV15 with TRBJ1-5; D might be TRBD1 (6 bases). This CDR3 spans 14 amino acids. Trimming cost V 1 base and J 7 bases, with 11 bases left between them. CDR1 and CDR2 (germline): LNHNV, YYDKDF (reference sequence). Here the CDR3 DNA reads TGTGCCACCAGCAGAGGACAGGTTGGCCAGCCCCAGCATTTT. This gives the protein CATSRGQVGQPQHF.

The chain links TRBV28 to TRBJ1-2; D gene unclear. Germline values: CDR1 MDHEN, CDR2 SYDVKM. The CDR3 loop spans 12 amino acids. V lost 7 bases and J 4 bases, leaving 10 bases between the germline ends. The CDR3 here is CASTPEGYGYTF. CDR3 nucleotide sequence: TGTGCCAGCACCCCGGAAGGCTATGGCTACACCTTC.

This chain links TRBV5-4 with TRBJ1-1; no definite D call. Trimming left V 1 base short and J 5 bases short, with 9 bases between. The germline V gene encodes CDR1 SGHNT and CDR2 YYREEE (reference sequence). This CDR3 is 13 amino acids long. CDR3 region: CASSLMGITEAFF. The CDR3 nucleotides are TGTGCCAGCAGCTTGATGGGAATTACTGAAGCTTTCTTT.

The chain uses TRBV11-2 and TRBJ2-1, with TRBD2 matching 11 bases. Germline V gene lookup returns CDR1 SGHAT and CDR2 FQNNGV. The junction had 7 bases not matched to a gene; V was cut back by 5 bases and J by 7 bases. The CDR3 has 15 residues. The CDR3 coding sequence is TGTGCCAGCAGCGCACCGGGACTAGCGGATAATGAGCAGTTCTTC. Translation: CASSAPGLADNEQFF.

This clone was observed a single time. The chain carries TRBV2 and TRBJ2-1, with 11 nucleotides matching TRBD2. The J segment lost 3 bases and the V segment lost 7 bases, leaving 5 bases of the junction unmatched. CDR3 length equals 15 residues. Germline V gene sequence: CDR1 SNHLY, CDR2 FYNNEI. DNA of the CDR3: TGTGCCAGCACGTTGACTAGCGGGAACTACAATGAGCAGTTCTTC. Its protein product is CASTLTSGNYNEQFF.

This clone was seen once. The chain uses TRBV5-8 and TRBJ1-2; TRBD1 agrees at 8 bases. Per the germline V gene, CDR1 is SGHTS and CDR2 is YDEGEE. V lost 4 bases, J lost 8 bases, and 4 bases stayed unmatched. The CDR3 length is 12 residues. The CDR3 DNA follows: TGTGCCAGCAGCGTGGACAGGGCAGGCTACACCTTC. Its protein product is CASSVDRAGYTF.

CDR3 coding DNA: TGTGCCAGCAGCTTACGGCAGAACACTGAAGCTTTCTTT. Its translation: CASSLRQNTEAFF. The genes are TRBV7-9 and TRBJ1-1; D uncertain. The germline V and J ends were trimmed by 2 bases and 1 base, with 5 bases remaining between them. The CDR3 covers 13 residues. Per the germline V gene, CDR1 is SEHNR and CDR2 is FQNEAQ (reference sequence).

The chain couples TRBV18 to TRBJ2-2; 8 bases map to TRBD1. After removal of 0 bases from V and 3 bases from J, the junction contained 3 bases not matched to a gene. There are 16 residues in the CDR3. Per the germline V gene, CDR1 is KGHSH and CDR2 is LQKENI. The CDR3 sequence is CASSPPPGGDTGELFF. The CDR3 nucleotides are TGTGCCAGCTCACCACCGCCAGGGGGCGACACCGGGGAGCTGTTTTTT. Complete variable domain (other parts from reference TRBV18 and TRBJ2-2): NAGVMQNPRHLVRRRGQEARLRCSPMKGHSHVYWYRQLPEEGLKFMVYLQKENIIDESGMPKERFSAEFPKEGPSILRIQQVVRGDSAAYFCASSPPPGGDTGELFFGEGSRLTVL.

V and J are TRBV10-3 and TRBJ2-7, with no clear D. The CDR3 has 12 amino acids. CDR1 is ENHRY and CDR2 is SYGVKD in the germline V gene. Trimming removed 4 bases at V and 1 base at J, with 5 bases between. CDR3 DNA: TGTGCCATCAGTGTCGATTCCTACGAGCAGTACGTC. This codes for CAISVDSYEQYV.

The chain is built from TRBV18 and TRBJ1-2, with 10 positions matching TRBD1. CDR1 is KGHSH and CDR2 is LQKENI in the germline V gene. There are 14 residues in the CDR3. The ends lost 5 bases at V and 5 bases at J; junction bases unmatched: 5. CDR3 protein: CASSERDRGYGYTF. The CDR3 bases are TGTGCCAGCTCAGAAAGGGACAGGGGATATGGCTACACCTTC.

Turning to this clone: Other nucleotide sequences in the sample specify the same CDR3. This chain connects TRBV5-1 to TRBJ1-1; D is unclear. The germline V gene has CDR1 SGHRS and CDR2 YFSETQ. Trimming stripped 0 bases from V and 2 bases from J, with 5 bases between. CDR3 size: 13 residues. The chain's CDR3 is CASSLEGNTEAFF. CDR3 bases: TGCGCCAGCAGCTTGGAGGGAAACACTGAAGCTTTCTTT.

V and J are TRBV7-2 and TRBJ1-5, with 7 bases fitting TRBD1. CDR3 length: 17 amino acids. Germline CDR1 SGHTA, CDR2 FQGNSA. V lost 5 bases and J lost 2; bases outside the gene matches: 12. This chain's CDR3 is CASSPRGGRWGNQPQHF. DNA for the CDR3: TGTGCCAGCAGCCCACGAGGGGGCCGGTGGGGCAATCAGCCCCAGCATTTT.

CDR3: CASSLYGQGVGGYTF. The CDR3 DNA sequence: TGTGCCAGCAGTTTGTACGGACAGGGGGTTGGTGGCTACACCTTC. The rearrangement uses TRBV28 and TRBJ1-2; 10 nucleotides agree with TRBD1. CDR1 and CDR2 from the germline V gene are MDHEN and SYDVKM. With 3 bases clipped from V and 7 bases from J, the junction kept 8 bases outside the gene matches. The CDR3 covers 15 residues.

The chain uses TRBV6-6 and TRBJ1-2; D is unresolved. The CDR3 runs 14 residues. The germline CDR1 and CDR2 sequences are MNHNY and SVGAGI (reference sequence). The V and J ends lost 7 bases and 8 bases respectively, with 20 bases between them. The CDR3 coding sequence is TGTGCCAGCACCTTAGACCGGGTGTCTTTCGGCTACACCTTC. As protein: CASTLDRVSFGYTF.

V gene TRBV20-1 combines with J gene TRBJ1-1; no clear D gene. Germline-derived CDR1 and CDR2 are DFQATT and SNEGSKA (reference sequence). This CDR3 is 12 amino acids long. Trimming removed 6 bases from V and 7 bases from J, with 15 bases in between. The CDR3 DNA is TGCAGTGCCAGTACCCTCCGGGTTGAAGCTTTCTTT. As protein: CSASTLRVEAFF.

The chain carries TRBV2 and TRBJ1-3; D unclear. V was shortened by 5 bases and J by 0 bases, with 8 bases between the two germline ends. The germline CDR1 and CDR2 sequences are SNHLY and FYNNEI. There are 14 residues in the CDR3. The CDR3 bases are TGTGCCAGCAGTCCGGGAGACTCTGGAAACACCATATATTTT. Amino acid sequence: CASSPGDSGNTIYF.

The chain has TRBV2 and TRBJ1-2, with 9 bases fitting TRBD1. Germline loops: CDR1 SNHLY, CDR2 FYNNEI. The CDR3 totals 13 residues. V shed 10 bases, J shed 6 bases, and the junction held 9 bases outside the gene matches. CDR3 sequence reads: CATYSTGGNGYTF. CDR3 nucleotides: TGTGCCACCTATTCGACAGGGGGAAATGGCTACACCTTC.

The chain recombines TRBV10-3 with TRBJ2-2; a weak D match, TRBD2 (5 bases). The CDR3 is made up of 13 amino acids. CDR1 is ENHRY and CDR2 is SYGVKD in the germline V gene. V was pared by 11 bases and J by 0 bases, with 10 bases between. The CDR3 region has the DNA TGTGCCGCCAGACTAACGAACACCGGGGAGCTGTTTTTT. Its translation is CAARLTNTGELFF.